These 16 T cell receptor beta chains originate from one sample sequenced in a study of shared clonotypes between healthy human individuals. The table came from immunoSEQ multiplex PCR; TCRdb's copy has only in-frame clones and leaves some out. Altogether about 2.1 million clones are present, around 93% being singletons, with the ten largest covering more than 1.5%. As defined, naive CD8 cells were CD45RO-negative and positively selected for CCR7, with terminally differentiated effector memory CD45RA+ cells excluded. Material for sequencing was naive CD8+ T cells from PBMCs. Receptors originate from a man aged 18 to 30 in good health. Some clones in this sample may be carry-over from other donors' samples.

The chain recombines TRBV5-4 with TRBJ1-3, with D possibly TRBD1 on 5 matching bases. The germline CDR1 and CDR2 sequences are SGHNT and YYREEE (reference sequence). V was clipped by 1 base and J by 1 base, with 12 bases between them. This CDR3 has 16 residues. CDR3 DNA sequence: TGTGCCAGCAGCTTGTACGGGGGGAGGTCTGGAAACACCATATATTTT. It is translated as CASSLYGGRSGNTIYF.

Concerning this clone itself: Other DNA sequences within the sample encode an identical CDR3. The chain joins TRBV7-9 to TRBJ2-5, with D possibly TRBD2 on 6 matching bases. The V and J ends lost 2 bases and 3 bases respectively, with 7 bases between them. CDR3 length: 13 amino acids. In germline, CDR1 is SEHNR, CDR2 FQNEAQ (reference sequence). This chain's CDR3 is CASSLSGEETQYF. The CDR3 bases are TGTGCCAGCAGCTTATCGGGGGAAGAGACCCAGTACTTC.

V and J are TRBV7-6 and TRBJ2-5; maybe TRBD2 (5 bases). The CDR3 contains 13 residues. V lost 1 base and J lost 4, with 7 bases in between. Germline V CDR1 and CDR2: SGHVS, FNYEAQ. Here the CDR3 DNA reads TGTGCCAGCAGCTTAGGAGGGCCAGAGACCCAGTACTTC. Translation gives CASSLGGPETQYF.

The chain uses TRBV5-6 and TRBJ2-3; TRBD2 aligns across 13 bases. There are 16 residues in the CDR3. V lost 4 bases to trimming and J lost 2 bases; unmatched junction nucleotides: 4. Germline CDR1 reads SGHDT; CDR2 reads YYEEEE. This chain's CDR3 is CASSLGLAGPTDTQYF. The CDR3 DNA is TGTGCCAGCAGCCTGGGACTAGCGGGACCCACAGATACGCAGTATTTT. Filled out from reference TRBV5-6 and TRBJ2-3, the complete variable domain reads DAGVTQSPTHLIKTRGQQVTLRCSPKSGHDTVSWYQQALGQGPQFIFQYYEEEERQRGNFPDRFSGHQFPNYSSELNVNALLLGDSALYLCASSLGLAGPTDTQYFGPGTRLTVL.

The rearrangement uses TRBV27 and TRBJ1-1, with 9 bases matching TRBD1. CDR3 length: 18 amino acids. Germline lookup yields CDR1 MNHEY and CDR2 SMNVEV (reference sequence). Trimming removed 5 bases from V and 1 base from J; junction bases left unmatched: 14. The CDR3 is CASSTRGTGTVRNTEAFF. The CDR3 DNA reads as TGTGCCAGCAGTACTAGGGGGACAGGGACAGTGAGGAACACTGAAGCTTTCTTT.

This chain links TRBV10-2 with TRBJ2-7; D is unclear. CDR1 is WSHSY, CDR2 SAAADI, per germline. Trimming pared 6 bases from V and 6 bases from J, leaving 18 bases between. This CDR3 comprises 14 residues. Here the CDR3 reads CASRTLGDPLEQYF. The CDR3 nucleotides are TGCGCCAGCAGGACCCTAGGAGACCCCCTCGAGCAGTACTTC.

The chain couples TRBV7-2 to TRBJ1-5; perhaps TRBD1 as D (6 bases). This CDR3 comprises 16 residues. V was clipped by 1 base and J by 0 bases, with 10 bases between them. Germline V CDR1 and CDR2: SGHTA, FQGNSA. The CDR3 DNA is TGTGCCAGCAGCTTAGTTTTACAGGGTAGCAATCAGCCCCAGCATTTT. Translated: CASSLVLQGSNQPQHF. Full variable domain (remainder filled in from reference TRBV7-2 and TRBJ1-5): GAGVSQSPSNKVTEKGKDVELRCDPISGHTALYWYRQSLGQGLEFLIYFQGNSAPDKSGLPSDRFSAERTGGSVSTLTIQRTQQEDSAVYLCASSLVLQGSNQPQHFGDGTRLSIL.

This chain joins TRBV6-6 and TRBJ2-1; D is uncertain. V dropped 6 bases and J dropped 7 bases, with 7 bases sitting between them. Germline loops: CDR1 MNHNY, CDR2 SVGAGI (reference sequence). The CDR3 sequence is 11 residues long. The CDR3 region has the DNA TGTGCCAGCAGCTCATCTAATGAGCAGTTCTTC. As protein: CASSSSNEQFF.

This sequence joins TRBV5-4 and TRBJ1-2; TRBD1 matches 8 bases. The CDR3 contains 19 residues. Germline CDR1 is SGHNT and CDR2 is YYREEE (reference sequence). With V trimmed by 0 bases and J by 1 base, 14 bases remained unmatched. For the CDR3, the DNA is TGTGCCAGCAGCTTGGCTGTGGGACAGGACAAAAAATTTAACTATGGCTACACCTTC. Protein: CASSLAVGQDKKFNYGYTF.

This rearrangement joins TRBV30 to TRBJ1-5, with TRBD1 as a possible D gene (5 bases). V gave up 1 base and J gave up 9 bases, with 19 bases separating them. Germline CDR1 reads GTSNPN; CDR2 reads SVGIG (reference sequence). This CDR3 spans 15 amino acids. CDR3 sequence (DNA): TGTGCCTGGAGTGAGATTAGGGGTCATAAGCGGCCCCAGCATTTT. Protein: CAWSEIRGHKRPQHF.

V usage is TRBV27 and J usage is TRBJ2-1, with 7 bases aligning to TRBD2. Trimming at V came to 2 bases and at J to 1 base, leaving 11 bases not matched to a gene. The CDR3 has 18 amino acids. The germline CDR1 and CDR2 sequences are MNHEY and SMNVEV (reference sequence). The CDR3, as DNA: TGTGCCAGCAGTTTACTATCGCAGCGGGGACCGTCCTACAATGAGCAGTTCTTC. Protein product: CASSLLSQRGPSYNEQFF.

The chain joins TRBV15 to TRBJ2-2; D unclear. From germline, CDR1 is LNHNV and CDR2 YYDKDF (reference sequence). Deletions cut 6 bases from V and 3 bases from J, with 11 bases between. This CDR3 is 14 amino acids long. The CDR3 nucleotides read TGTGCCACCAGAGAACGGGCAGACACCGGGGAGCTGTTTTTT. It encodes CATRERADTGELFF.

This chain links TRBV7-7 with TRBJ2-1; TRBD1 agrees at 8 bases. V was pared by 5 bases and J by 0 bases, with 9 bases of the junction left unmatched. The CDR3 has 17 amino acids. Germline V gives CDR1 SSHAT, CDR2 FNYEAQ (reference sequence). The CDR3 loop is CASSKGAGQGSYNEQFF. CDR3 in DNA: TGTGCCAGCAGCAAAGGGGCCGGACAGGGCTCCTACAATGAGCAGTTCTTC.

The CDR3 here is CASNLPGLGDNEQFF. As DNA, the CDR3 is TGTGCCAGCAATTTGCCGGGACTAGGGGACAATGAGCAGTTCTTC. The chain employs TRBV6-6 and TRBJ2-1; TRBD2 matches 8 bases. Per germline, CDR1 MNHNY and CDR2 SVGAGI (reference sequence). The V segment lost 7 bases and the J segment 5 bases; nucleotides outside the gene matches: 10. This CDR3 is built from 15 residues.

The chain carries TRBV27 and TRBJ1-4; TRBD1 is a possible D gene (5 bases). The CDR3 consists of 14 residues. Germline V gene sequence: CDR1 MNHEY, CDR2 SMNVEV (reference sequence). Deletions cut 5 bases from V and 8 bases from J, with 15 bases between. Here the CDR3 DNA reads TGTGCCAGCAGTCCAGGGACTAGAGGGGAAAAACTGTTTTTT. Amino acid sequence: CASSPGTRGEKLFF.

The chain combines TRBV21-1 with TRBJ1-5; the table gives TRBD1 as D, unverified against the DNA. TRBV21-1 counts as a pseudogene. This CDR3 has 14 residues. The CDR3 sequence: CASIIDRGDQPQHF. The DNA of the CDR3 is TGTGCCAGCATCATTGACAGGGGGGACCAGCCCCAGCATTTT.